This section outlines one T cell receptor (beta chain) sequence together with its context. Libraries were prepared by immunoSEQ multiplex PCR; TCRdb keeps only in-frame clonotypes and omits some of them. The table has 250,000 to 300,000 clones, 81% seen once. This sample was taken from a study of blood T cell repertoires in COVID-19. Germline-derived CDR1 and CDR2 are SGHAT and FQNNGV. With 4 bases clipped from V and 7 bases from J, the junction kept 1 base outside the gene matches. The CDR3 totals 13 residues. The chain employs TRBV11-2 and TRBJ1-4, with 9 bases fitting TRBD1. The specimen sequenced was peripheral blood. This clonotype was obtained from a woman aged 60 to 75 with active or convalescent COVID-19. CDR3 sequence (DNA): TGTGCCAGCAGCTGGGGACAGGGTGAAAAACTGTTTTTT. It yields the protein CASSWGQGEKLFF.